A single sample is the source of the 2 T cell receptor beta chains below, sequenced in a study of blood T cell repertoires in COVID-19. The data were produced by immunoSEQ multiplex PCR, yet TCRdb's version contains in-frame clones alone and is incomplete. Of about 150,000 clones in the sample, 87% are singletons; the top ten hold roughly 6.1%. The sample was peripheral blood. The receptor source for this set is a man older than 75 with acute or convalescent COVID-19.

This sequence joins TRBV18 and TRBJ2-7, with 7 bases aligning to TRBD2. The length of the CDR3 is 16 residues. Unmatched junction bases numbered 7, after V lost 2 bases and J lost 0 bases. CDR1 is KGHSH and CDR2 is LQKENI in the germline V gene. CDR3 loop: CASSPNLAEFSYEQYF. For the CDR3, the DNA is TGTGCCAGCTCACCAAACCTAGCGGAGTTCTCCTACGAGCAGTACTTC.

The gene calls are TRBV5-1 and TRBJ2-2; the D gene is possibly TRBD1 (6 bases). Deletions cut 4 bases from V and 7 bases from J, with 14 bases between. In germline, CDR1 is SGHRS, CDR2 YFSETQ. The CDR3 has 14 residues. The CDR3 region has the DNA TGCGCCAGCAGCCCGGGACATTTAGGCGGGGAGCTGTTTTTT. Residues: CASSPGHLGGELFF.